The 14 T cell receptor beta chains reported below all come from one sample, sequenced in a study of graft-versus-host responses after intestinal transplantation. Their cognate antigens are unknown. The assay was immunoSEQ multiplex PCR, and TCRdb's table has in-frame clones only and misses some. The data show 95,000 to 150,000 clones, with approximately 92% seen just once and around 0.12% held by the top ten. Specimen: unstimulated CD4+ T cells sorted from spleen or lymph node cells, collected before intestinal transplant. These receptors were taken from a human donor who received an intestinal transplant.

The gene calls are TRBV5-4 and TRBJ1-4; D is possibly TRBD1 (5 bases). The V gene lost 4 bases and the J gene lost 7 bases, with 26 bases spanning the gap. This CDR3 comprises 18 residues. CDR1 and CDR2 (germline): SGHNT, YYREEE (reference sequence). CDR3 residues: CASSHIQLGGEVGEKLFF. Written as DNA, the CDR3 is TGTGCCAGCAGCCACATCCAACTCGGGGGGGAAGTGGGTGAAAAACTGTTTTTT.

V usage is TRBV27 and J usage is TRBJ1-1, with 8 bases matching TRBD1. The germline CDR1 and CDR2 sequences are MNHEY and SMNVEV (reference sequence). The CDR3 covers 14 residues. The junction had 3 bases not matched to a gene; V was cut back by 2 bases and J by 4 bases. The CDR3 region has the DNA TGTGCCAGCAGTTTACAGGGGGCGCGCACTGAAGCTTTCTTT. As protein: CASSLQGARTEAFF.

The chain uses TRBV6-1 and TRBJ2-7; the D call may be TRBD1 or TRBD2 (5 bases each). V lost 1 base to trimming and J lost 2 bases, with 9 bases between them. CDR3 length: 14 amino acids. The germline V gene has CDR1 MNHNS and CDR2 SASEGT. The CDR3 nucleotides read TGTGCCAGCAGTGAAGGTGGGGGAACCTACGAGCAGTACTTC. Protein product: CASSEGGGTYEQYF.

The chain recombines TRBV18 with TRBJ2-3; tentatively, D is TRBD2 (5 bases). CDR1 and CDR2 (germline): KGHSH, LQKENI. Trimming removed 2 bases at V and 1 base at J, with 10 bases between. CDR3 length: 15 residues. The CDR3 region has the DNA TGTGCCAGCTCACCAATTGGGAGAGGCACAGATACGCAGTATTTT. Protein: CASSPIGRGTDTQYF. Full variable domain (outside the CDR3, taken from reference TRBV18 and TRBJ2-3): NAGVMQNPRHLVRRRGQEARLRCSPMKGHSHVYWYRQLPEEGLKFMVYLQKENIIDESGMPKERFSAEFPKEGPSILRIQQVVRGDSAAYFCASSPIGRGTDTQYFGPGTRLTVL.

The CDR3 region is CASSEEHGPPKETQYF. CDR3 DNA sequence: TGTGCCAGCAGTGAAGAACACGGCCCCCCGAAAGAGACCCAGTACTTC. The chain couples TRBV6-1 to TRBJ2-5, with no clear D. Germline V lookup: CDR1 MNHNS, CDR2 SASEGT. Trimming left V 1 base short and J 3 bases short, with 15 bases between. CDR3 length: 16 residues.

In the case of this clone: Sequence at one end of the junction differs from germline and may be a read error. The chain is built from TRBV7-7 and TRBJ2-5; 7 bases align to TRBD2. From germline, CDR1 is SSHAT and CDR2 FNYEAQ (reference sequence). The CDR3 extends over 14 amino acids. Here the CDR3 DNA reads TGTGCTAGCAGCTTAGCTATGGGAGGGGAGACCCAGTACTTC. Its protein is CASSLAMGGETQYF.

CDR3 loop: CASSPITLASTTHNEQYF. The CDR3 DNA reads as TGTGCCAGCTCACCAATAACTCTAGCCTCAACAACTCACAACGAGCAGTACTTC. The rearrangement joins TRBV18 to TRBJ2-5, with D possibly being TRBD2 (5 bases). The J call may be wrong; the DNA end is better matched by TRBJ2-7. CDR1 and CDR2 from the germline V gene are KGHSH and LQKENI. The CDR3 has 18 amino acids.

The V and J genes are TRBV15 and TRBJ1-1, with D tentatively TRBD1 (6 bases). V was clipped by 3 bases and J by 6 bases, with 14 bases between them. The V gene's germline CDR1 is LNHNV and CDR2 YYDKDF (reference sequence). The CDR3 runs 14 residues. The CDR3 spells CATSRGTRGAEAFF. As DNA, the CDR3 is TGTGCCACCAGCAGGGGGACCAGGGGCGCTGAAGCTTTCTTT.

The chain combines TRBV27 with TRBJ2-3; D is uncertain. Per germline, CDR1 MNHEY and CDR2 SMNVEV (reference sequence). Trimming left V 5 bases short and J 2 bases short, with 11 bases between. The CDR3 runs 14 residues. The CDR3 bases are TGTGCCAGCAGTCCTATAAGACCCACAGATACGCAGTATTTT. Translated: CASSPIRPTDTQYF.

The chain uses TRBV30 and TRBJ2-3, with D unclear. Germline loops: CDR1 GTSNPN, CDR2 SVGIG (reference sequence). V lost 0 bases to trimming and J lost 3 bases, with 4 bases between them. The CDR3 is made up of 12 amino acids. In DNA form, the CDR3 reads TGTGCCTGGAGTGTTTGGACAGATACGCAGTATTTT. Amino acid sequence: CAWSVWTDTQYF.

The rearrangement uses TRBV7-9 and TRBJ2-1; 9 bases map to TRBD2. The germline V gene encodes CDR1 SEHNR and CDR2 FQNEAQ (reference sequence). The CDR3 is made up of 15 amino acids. J lost 6 bases, V lost 5 bases, and 8 bases had no gene match. The CDR3 DNA reads TGTGCCAGCAGCACGCTAGCGGGGTCCACCAATGAGCAGTTCTTC. Protein sequence: CASSTLAGSTNEQFF.

This rearrangement joins TRBV27 to TRBJ2-7; tentatively, D is TRBD1 or TRBD2 (5 bases each). Trimming took 5 bases from V and 7 from J, leaving 21 bases between them. Germline lookup yields CDR1 MNHEY and CDR2 SMNVEV (reference sequence). The CDR3 sequence is 15 residues long. The CDR3 reads CASSVRAGTKEEQYF. The CDR3 nucleotides are TGTGCCAGCAGTGTTAGAGCCGGGACCAAGGAGGAGCAGTACTTC.

The rearrangement joins TRBV6-5 to TRBJ2-2; a possible D gene is TRBD2 (5 bases). This CDR3 contains 14 residues. The V gene lost 2 bases and the J gene lost 3 bases, with 7 bases spanning the gap. Germline V gene lookup returns CDR1 MNHEY and CDR2 SVGAGI. The DNA of the CDR3 is TGTGCCAGCAGTTACCGAGGGCACACCGGGGAGCTGTTTTTT. This sequence encodes CASSYRGHTGELFF.

The genes are TRBV10-3 and TRBJ1-2, with 8 bases that match TRBD1. Trimming cost V 0 bases and J 0 bases; bases outside gene matches: 9. Germline CDR1 ENHRY, CDR2 SYGVKD. The CDR3 has 18 residues. The DNA for the CDR3 is TGTGCCATCAGTGAGTCGATTTCCGACAGGGGAACTAACTATGGCTACACCTTC. Protein sequence: CAISESISDRGTNYGYTF.